Presented here are 7 T cell receptor beta chains from one specimen sequenced in a study of blood T cell repertoires in COVID-19. Here immunoSEQ multiplex PCR was the method, and the copy in TCRdb shows in-frame clones only, minus some. Of about 220,000 clones in the sample, around 80% are singletons; the top ten hold 15%. The sequenced material came from PBMCs or T cells enriched from blood (not recorded which). Receptors were obtained from a man aged 35 to 55 who had recovered from COVID-19.

The rearrangement joins TRBV5-1 to TRBJ2-5; 8 positions match TRBD2. V trimming: 2 bases; J trimming: 3 bases; junction bases outside the gene matches: 3. This CDR3 has 14 residues. The germline V gene encodes CDR1 SGHRS and CDR2 YFSETQ. The CDR3 region is CASSLSGREETQYF. CDR3 DNA sequence: TGCGCCAGCAGCTTAAGCGGGAGAGAAGAGACCCAGTACTTC. The full variable domain, completed using reference TRBV5-1 and TRBJ2-5, is KAGVTQTPRYLIKTRGQQVTLSCSPISGHRSVSWYQQTPGQGLQFLFEYFSETQRNKGNFPGRFSGRQFSNSRSEMNVSTLELGDSALYLCASSLSGREETQYFGPGTRLLVL.

The CDR3 DNA is TGTGCCAGCAGTTTATGGGCTAGCGGGAGAGGTAATGAGCAGTTCTTC. Translation: CASSLWASGRGNEQFF. The chain employs TRBV28 and TRBJ2-1, with 10 bases matching TRBD2. Germline V lookup: CDR1 MDHEN, CDR2 SYDVKM. The CDR3 sequence is 16 residues long. V gave up 0 bases and J gave up 7 bases; unmatched junction bases: 6.

The gene calls are TRBV9 and TRBJ1-1; weak D call: TRBD1 (6 bases). The CDR3 covers 13 residues. V shed 1 base and J shed 3 bases, with 7 bases lying between them. Germline CDR1 reads SGDLS; CDR2 reads YYNGEE. In nucleotides, the CDR3 is TGTGCCAGCAGCGTAACAGGGTACACTGAAGCTTTCTTT. Its protein is CASSVTGYTEAFF.

The chain links TRBV10-3 to TRBJ2-3; D remains ambiguous. The CDR3 is 13 residues long. The ends were cut back, 1 base at V and 2 bases at J, with 4 bases in the middle. Per the germline V gene, CDR1 is ENHRY and CDR2 is SYGVKD. CDR3 nucleotides: TGTGCCATCAGTGAGTTCAACACAGATACGCAGTATTTT. Amino acids: CAISEFNTDTQYF.

V is TRBV7-8 and J is TRBJ2-1; 7 nucleotides match TRBD2. V lost 1 base, J lost 0 bases, and 15 bases stayed unmatched. The CDR3 covers 20 residues. Germline V gene lookup returns CDR1 SGHVS and CDR2 FQNEAQ. The CDR3 spells CASSLVVLKRDASSYNEQFF. The CDR3 nucleotides read TGTGCCAGCAGCTTAGTGGTGCTGAAGCGGGACGCTAGCTCCTACAATGAGCAGTTCTTC.

The chain combines TRBV3-1 (or the pseudogene TRBV3-2) with TRBJ2-7; D not resolved. The CDR3 is 15 residues long. The V end lost 1 base, the J end lost 7 bases, and 17 bases lay between the germline ends. Germline assignment: CDR1 LGHDT and CDR2 YNNKEL (reference sequence). The CDR3 is CASSQVRGSRSEQYF. The CDR3 nucleotides read TGTGCCAGCAGCCAAGTCCGCGGTAGCCGGTCTGAGCAGTACTTC.

The genes are TRBV13 and TRBJ2-7, with TRBD2 matching over 9 bases. The CDR3 consists of 16 residues. V shed 5 bases and J 2 bases; nucleotides not matched to a gene: 10. Germline V gene lookup returns CDR1 PRHDT and CDR2 FYEKMQ (reference sequence). In DNA form, the CDR3 reads TGTGCCAGCAGCCCCACAGCGGGAGGAGGCGCCTACGAGCAGTACTTC. It translates to CASSPTAGGGAYEQYF.